Each of the 28 T cell receptor beta chains below was sequenced from the same sample in a study of cytomegalovirus exposure and HLA in healthy donors. The PCR employed 60 Vbeta primers together with 13 Jbeta primers. Repertoires were generated with immunoSEQ multiplex PCR, while TCRdb's copy carries only in-frame clones and drops some. The sample lists some 130,000 clones, about 80% occurring once. The sequenced sample was PBMCs. These receptors all come from a man aged 25-40 years in good health and CMV-seronegative.

This clone has just a few counts. This rearrangement joins TRBV5-1 to TRBJ2-2; the D gene is possibly TRBD1 (6 bases). Germline-derived CDR1 and CDR2 are SGHRS and YFSETQ. This CDR3 has 14 residues. Trimming removed 4 bases from V and 7 bases from J, with 14 bases in between. DNA for the CDR3: TGCGCCAGCAGCCGACAGGATTACAGCGGGGAGCTGTTTTTT. As protein: CASSRQDYSGELFF.

The chain recombines TRBV28 with TRBJ2-2, with TRBD2 matching over 9 bases. Germline V gives CDR1 MDHEN, CDR2 SYDVKM. CDR3 size: 16 residues. The junction had 8 bases not matched to a gene; V was cut back by 5 bases and J by 4 bases. The CDR3, as DNA: TGTGCCAGCAGTCCGAATCTTAGCGGGAGCACCGGGGAGCTGTTTTTT. Translation: CASSPNLSGSTGELFF.

There are a few counts of this clone. The gene calls are TRBV29-1 and TRBJ1-2; 7 positions agree with TRBD1. The germline V gene has CDR1 SQVTM and CDR2 ANQGSEA. The V and J ends lost 6 bases and 4 bases, in that order; junction bases with no gene match: 5. The CDR3 is made up of 12 amino acids. The DNA for the CDR3 is TGCAGCGTCCCGGGACAGCCCTATGGCTACACCTTC. Its translation is CSVPGQPYGYTF.

In DNA form, the CDR3 reads TGTGCCAGCAGTTGGGGGGGGACCTACGAGCAGTACTTC. Its protein product is CASSWGGTYEQYF. V is TRBV28 and J is TRBJ2-7; 7 nucleotides line up with TRBD2. The germline CDR1 and CDR2 sequences are MDHEN and SYDVKM. This CDR3 region has 13 residues. V lost 4 bases to trimming and J lost 2 bases; unmatched junction nucleotides: 2.

This clone has only a few counts. The CDR3 nucleotides read TGTGCCATCAGCGATGGAGGGAGGCTGTTTTTT. Its translation: CAISDGGRLFF. J is TRBJ1-4 and V is TRBV10-3, with D unresolved. Trimming cost V 6 bases and J 14 bases, with 13 bases left between them. Germline V lookup: CDR1 ENHRY, CDR2 SYGVKD. The CDR3 has 11 residues.

The chain combines TRBV7-8 with TRBJ2-7; possible D gene TRBD1, 6 bases. This CDR3 comprises 14 residues. Germline V gene lookup returns CDR1 SGHVS and CDR2 FQNEAQ. The V gene lost 1 base and the J gene lost 5 bases, with 12 bases spanning the gap. The CDR3 loop reads CASSLVRGRHEQYF. Here the CDR3 DNA reads TGTGCCAGCAGCTTAGTCAGGGGTAGGCACGAGCAGTACTTC.

The V and J genes are TRBV19 and TRBJ2-1; the D gene is possibly TRBD2 (5 bases). The germline V gene encodes CDR1 LNHDA and CDR2 SQIVND (reference sequence). Trimming shortened V by 1 base and J by 10 bases, and 8 bases separated the two germline ends. This CDR3 has 12 amino acids. CDR3 sequence reads: CASSIGVAEQFF. The CDR3 nucleotides are TGTGCCAGTAGTATAGGAGTAGCGGAGCAGTTCTTC.

The chain carries TRBV13 and TRBJ2-5, with 8 bases aligning to TRBD2. The DNA end favors TRBJ2-7, so the J call may be wrong. Germline lookup yields CDR1 PRHDT and CDR2 FYEKMQ (reference sequence). The CDR3 loop spans 15 amino acids. CDR3 in DNA: TGTGCCAGCAGCTTAGGGACTAGCGATTACTACGAGCAGTACTTC. Its translation: CASSLGTSDYYEQYF.

The rearrangement joins TRBV6-1 to TRBJ2-5; D unclear. The V end was cut by 8 bases, the J end by 2 bases, with 6 bases between. Germline CDR1 MNHNS, CDR2 SASEGT. The CDR3 has 11 amino acids. The CDR3 bases are TGTGCCAGCGCGTCTCAAGAGACCCAGTACTTC. It codes for CASASQETQYF.

The CDR3 bases are TGTGCCAGCGGGAGCAGGGGCTACACCTTC. This gives the protein CASGSRGYTF. The chain couples TRBV2 to TRBJ1-2, with no clear D. V was trimmed by 8 bases and J by 8 bases, leaving 9 bases between them. This CDR3 contains 10 residues. The V gene's germline CDR1 is SNHLY and CDR2 FYNNEI. Together with reference TRBV2 and TRBJ1-2, the CDR3 gives the full variable domain: EPEVTQTPSHQVTQMGQEVILRCVPISNHLYFYWYRQILGQKVEFLVSFYNNEISEKSEIFDDQFSVERPDGSNFTLKIRSTKLEDSAMYFCASGSRGYTFGSGTRLTVV.

The chain joins TRBV10-1 to TRBJ2-3, with 7 bases matching TRBD2. The J segment lost 1 base and the V segment lost 0 bases, leaving 4 bases of the junction unmatched. The CDR3 spans 16 residues. Looked up from germline, CDR1 is WNHNN and CDR2 is SYGVQD (reference sequence). CDR3 region: CASSESGGRRTDTQYF. The CDR3 DNA sequence: TGCGCCAGCAGTGAGTCGGGCGGGAGACGCACAGATACGCAGTATTTT.

J is TRBJ2-7 and V is TRBV6-5, with D possibly matching TRBD2 (6 bases). The CDR3 covers 15 residues. V shed 6 bases and J shed 0 bases, with 15 bases lying between them. In germline, CDR1 is MNHEY, CDR2 SVGAGI. CDR3 sequence (DNA): TGTGCCAGCAGCCGCACAGTAGCGGCCTCCTACGAGCAGTACTTC. Translation: CASSRTVAASYEQYF.

This chain links TRBV27 with TRBJ2-2, with 7 bases aligning to TRBD2. CDR3 length: 18 residues. Germline assignment: CDR1 MNHEY and CDR2 SMNVEV (reference sequence). The V segment lost 2 bases and the J segment 2 bases; nucleotides outside the gene matches: 11. In nucleotides, the CDR3 is TGTGCCAGCAGTTTAAACCCCGACTCTAGCGGCAACACCGGGGAGCTGTTTTTT. Its protein product is CASSLNPDSSGNTGELFF.

This clone occurred a few times. The V call is TRBV10-3, the J call TRBJ2-7, with a possible D match to TRBD2 (5 bases). This CDR3 has 17 amino acids. Looked up from germline, CDR1 is ENHRY and CDR2 is SYGVKD. V was trimmed by 6 bases and J by 3 bases, leaving 24 bases between them. CDR3 nucleotide sequence: TGTGCCATCAGGAACCCATCCTCAGCGGAGAAGAGCTACGAGCAGTACTTC. This translates into CAIRNPSSAEKSYEQYF.

This clone was detected a few times. The chain recombines TRBV18 with TRBJ2-7; D is possibly TRBD2 (6 bases). Germline CDR1 and CDR2: KGHSH and LQKENI. Trimming pared 6 bases from V and 3 bases from J, leaving 9 bases between. The CDR3 has 12 amino acids. CDR3 in DNA: TGTGCCAGCTCTTCCGGGAGCTACGAGCAGTACTTC. It yields the protein CASSSGSYEQYF.

This clone is a singleton in its sample. The chain recombines TRBV9 with TRBJ2-1, with D perhaps TRBD1 (8 bases). V lost 3 bases to trimming and J lost 9 bases, with 31 bases between them. Germline CDR1 reads SGDLS; CDR2 reads YYNGEE. The CDR3 runs to 19 residues. The CDR3 sequence is CASSGAYHSIQGGYGEQFF. CDR3 nucleotide sequence: TGTGCCAGCAGCGGGGCATACCATTCGATACAGGGGGGGTACGGTGAGCAGTTCTTC.

V is TRBV18 and J is TRBJ2-1, with 14 bases fitting TRBD2. This CDR3 contains 15 residues. Germline CDR1 and CDR2: KGHSH and LQKENI. V lost 3 bases to trimming and J lost 9 bases; unmatched junction nucleotides: 4. This chain's CDR3 is CASSPGLAGVGEQFF. The CDR3 DNA sequence: TGTGCCAGCTCACCGGGACTAGCGGGAGTGGGTGAGCAGTTCTTC.

This sequence joins TRBV4-2 and TRBJ1-2, with D unclear. Between the trimmed V and J ends, which lost 0 bases and 4 bases, there was a span of 12 bases. This CDR3 comprises 15 residues. Germline V CDR1 and CDR2: LGHNA, YNFKEQ. CDR3 residues: CASSQEFRAGYGYTF. The CDR3 DNA sequence: TGTGCCAGCAGCCAAGAATTCCGAGCGGGCTATGGCTACACCTTC.

The gene calls are TRBV27 and TRBJ1-6, with TRBD1 matching over 8 bases. Trimming at V came to 6 bases and at J to 4 bases, leaving 5 bases not matched to a gene. Looked up from germline, CDR1 is MNHEY and CDR2 is SMNVEV (reference sequence). The CDR3 sequence is 15 residues long. CDR3 sequence (DNA): TGTGCCAGCAGGGCCGGGGACAGGTATAATTCACCCCTCCACTTT. Translated, it gives CASRAGDRYNSPLHF.

This chain connects TRBV12-5 to TRBJ2-2; TRBD1 matches at 8 bases. Germline CDR1 and CDR2: LGHNT and FRNRAP. With 0 bases clipped from V and 6 bases from J, the junction kept 6 bases outside the gene matches. The CDR3 runs 16 residues. The CDR3 region is CASGLVLSGGPGELFF. In nucleotides, the CDR3 is TGTGCTAGTGGTTTGGTACTTTCAGGGGGCCCCGGGGAGCTGTTTTTT.

The chain combines TRBV6-5 with TRBJ1-2; D is undetermined. This CDR3 region has 12 residues. V was clipped by 2 bases and J by 6 bases, with 7 bases between them. Germline CDR1 reads MNHEY; CDR2 reads SVGAGI. For the CDR3, the DNA is TGTGCCAGCAGTTACCCCGGGAATGGCTACACCTTC. Residues: CASSYPGNGYTF.

The rearrangement links TRBV11-2 to TRBJ2-7; D is undetermined. Germline-derived CDR1 and CDR2 are SGHAT and FQNNGV. The ends were cut back, 4 bases at V and 3 bases at J, with 16 bases in the middle. This CDR3 has 15 amino acids. The CDR3 bases are TGTGCCAGCAGCTGGGTGGTTGGCGGAAACTACGAGCAGTACTTC. It encodes CASSWVVGGNYEQYF.

The gene calls are TRBV29-1 and TRBJ2-5; D call uncertain. The germline V and J ends were trimmed by 2 bases and 3 bases, with 7 bases remaining between them. The CDR3 runs to 12 residues. The germline gives CDR1 SQVTM, CDR2 ANQGSEA. The chain's CDR3 is CSVEYAEETQYF. DNA of the CDR3: TGCAGCGTTGAATATGCAGAAGAGACCCAGTACTTC.

The chain recombines TRBV7-9 with TRBJ1-1, with TRBD1 matching 9 bases. This CDR3 spans 16 amino acids. J gave up 1 base and V 5 bases, and 8 bases lay outside the gene matches. CDR1 and CDR2 (germline): SEHNR, FQNEAQ (reference sequence). The DNA for the CDR3 is TGTGCCAGCAGCGCCGGGACAGGGCGCGGGAACACTGAAGCTTTCTTT. Amino acids: CASSAGTGRGNTEAFF.

The V and J genes are TRBV5-6 and TRBJ2-6; D is unresolved. The CDR3 has 15 amino acids. In germline, CDR1 is SGHDT, CDR2 YYEEEE. With 0 bases removed from V and 4 bases from J, the gap between germline ends came to 8 bases. The CDR3 reads CASSLVGAGANVLTF. For the CDR3, the DNA is TGTGCCAGCAGCTTGGTGGGCGCCGGGGCCAACGTCCTGACTTTC.

The chain couples TRBV11-2 to TRBJ2-7; D is perhaps TRBD1 (6 bases). Trimming shortened V by 4 bases and J by 1 base, and 8 bases separated the two germline ends. The CDR3 is 13 residues long. In germline, CDR1 is SGHAT, CDR2 FQNNGV. The CDR3 nucleotides read TGTGCCAGCAGCTCCAGGGGTTCCTACGAGCAGTACTTC. Amino acid sequence: CASSSRGSYEQYF.

This chain links TRBV5-6 with TRBJ1-2; 7 positions match TRBD1. Germline V gene lookup returns CDR1 SGHDT and CDR2 YYEEEE. Trimming removed 4 bases from V and 5 bases from J; junction bases left unmatched: 17. This CDR3 comprises 17 residues. The DNA of the CDR3 is TGTGCCAGCAGCCACTTGAAAACCGAGACAGGGTCGTATGGCTACACCTTC. This encodes CASSHLKTETGSYGYTF.

The CDR3 loop reads CASSILYLGLNSYEQYF. For the CDR3, the DNA is TGTGCCAGTAGTATCCTTTATCTTGGGCTAAACTCCTACGAGCAGTACTTC. The chain combines TRBV19 with TRBJ2-7; no definite D call. The CDR3 covers 17 residues. V shed 3 bases and J shed 0 bases, with 18 bases lying between them. Germline V gene data show CDR1 as LNHDA and CDR2 as SQIVND (reference sequence).